Given below is one T cell receptor beta chain in context. Its antigen remains unknown. The data derive from a study of long-term antiretroviral therapy in people with HIV. Findings of the study overall: Clonal expansions arising prior to ART prevailed in the repertoire at every time point. Gathering of blood took place between about 2003 and 2018, possibly under older ART regimens.

Clinicians in the United States treated all participants with HIV. Germline CDR1 SGHVS, CDR2 FQNEAQ. V was trimmed by 5 bases and J by 6 bases, leaving 16 bases between them. The CDR3 length is 15 residues. Running of the v3.0 immunoSEQ assay took place at survey level. Repertoires were generated with immunoSEQ multiplex PCR, while TCRdb's copy carries only in-frame clones and drops some. This repertoire shows over 20,000 clones, about four fifths found once; its top ten account for roughly 4.6%. The receptor was derived from a man aged 18 to 30 with HIV. This chain uses TRBV7-8 with TRBJ2-2, with D possibly being TRBD1 (5 bases). The sample consisted of unsorted PBMCs, taken 3 years after starting antiretroviral therapy. This CDR3 reads CASSQRLDSAGELFF. In DNA form, the CDR3 reads TGTGCCAGCAGCCAAAGGCTCGACAGCGCCGGGGAGCTGTTTTTT.